Given below is one TCR beta chain in context. Antigen specificity is unknown. A much larger clone sits a single nucleotide away, making a read error possible. This specimen comes from a study of blood T cells in healthy people across ages. Study results and caveats: Percentage of naive T cells showed a strong correlation with TCR beta diversity. Investigators viewed diversity estimates from one million T cells as underestimates, the study reported.

The length of the CDR3 is 15 residues. Primers used in a second PCR of about 6 to 11 cycles were a sample-barcoded 5' primer and a J-beta primer mix. TCRdb reprocessed the 5' RACE reads with MiXCR, giving one entry per CDR3 protein. The table has hundreds of thousands of distinct CDR3 sequences, over 40% seen once; the top ten hold around 30%. The receptor comes from an elderly man in good health. The gene calls are TRBV21-1 and TRBJ1-2; the D call in the table, TRBD1, was not verified against the DNA. TRBV21-1 is flagged as a pseudogene. Sequencing used blood. In DNA form, the CDR3 reads TGTGCCAGCACCAGCGAGGACGGACAGGTCGATGGCTACACCTTC. Its translation: CASTSEDGQVDGYTF.